Sequencing of this T cell receptor beta chain was carried out in a study of blood T cell repertoires in COVID-19. Study information: PBMCs, B-cell-depleted T cells, or T cells provided the cDNA or gDNA that made up the material.

The CDR3 runs 12 residues. V was clipped by 4 bases and J by 1 base, with 4 bases between them. Only in-frame clones appear in the TCRdb table, and some are missing; sequencing was by immunoSEQ multiplex PCR. Among approximately 380,000 clones, just over 90% were seen once, and the ten largest hold about 0.86%. The sequencing input was PBMCs or T cells enriched from blood (not recorded which). This rearrangement joins TRBV12-3 or TRBV12-4 to TRBJ1-1; D remains ambiguous. The TCR sequence derives from a woman in her thirties or forties who had been exposed to COVID-19. The CDR3 spells CASSSENTEAFF. For the CDR3, the DNA is TGTGCCAGCAGTTCAGAGAACACTGAAGCTTTCTTT.